The sequence of this T cell receptor beta chain was determined in a study of blood T cell repertoires in COVID-19. Study details: Sites across the United States, Italy and Spain contributed samples from acute and convalescent COVID-19. PBMCs, B-cell-depleted T cells, or T cells provided the cDNA or gDNA that made up the material.

The table lists this clone with many counts. Participants came from fewer than 25 US areas, aged about 18 to 95 years. Resolution of symptoms, clearance, or two negative PCRs was present in recovered Cohort 3 donors. Libraries were prepared by immunoSEQ multiplex PCR; TCRdb keeps only in-frame clonotypes and omits some of them. Found here are some 300,000 clones, more than 75% of them singletons; the top ten hold about 4.2%. Sequencing was carried out using PBMCs or T cells enriched from blood (not recorded which). The TCR comes from a man aged 25 to 45 who had recovered from COVID-19.

The chain's CDR3 is CASSSPRDPGTLHF. DNA of the CDR3: TGTGCCAGCAGCTCCCCCCGGGATCCCGGCACCCTCCACTTT. This chain links TRBV11-2 with TRBJ1-6; the D is unclear. CDR3 size: 14 residues. V gave up 4 bases and J gave up 14 bases, with 18 bases separating them. CDR1 is SGHAT, CDR2 FQNNGV, per germline.